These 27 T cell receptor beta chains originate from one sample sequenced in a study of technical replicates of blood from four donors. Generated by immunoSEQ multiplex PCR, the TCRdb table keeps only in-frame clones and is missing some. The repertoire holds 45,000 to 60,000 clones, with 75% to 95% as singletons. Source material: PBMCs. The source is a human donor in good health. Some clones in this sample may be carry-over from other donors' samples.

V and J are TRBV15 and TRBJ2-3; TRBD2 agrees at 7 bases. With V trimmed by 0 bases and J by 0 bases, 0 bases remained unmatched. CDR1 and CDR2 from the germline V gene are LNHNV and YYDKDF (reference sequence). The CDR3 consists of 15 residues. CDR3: CATSREAGSTDTQYF. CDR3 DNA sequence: TGTGCCACCAGCAGAGAAGCGGGGAGCACAGATACGCAGTATTTT.

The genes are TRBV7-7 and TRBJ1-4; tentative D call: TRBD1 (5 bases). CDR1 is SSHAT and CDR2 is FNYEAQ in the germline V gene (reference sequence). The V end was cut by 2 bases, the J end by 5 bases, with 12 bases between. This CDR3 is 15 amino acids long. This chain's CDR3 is CASSLSGGENEKLFF. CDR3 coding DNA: TGTGCCAGCAGCTTAAGCGGGGGGGAAAATGAAAAACTGTTTTTT. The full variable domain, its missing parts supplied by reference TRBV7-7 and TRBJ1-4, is GAGVSQSPRYKVTKRGQDVTLRCDPISSHATLYWYQQALGQGPEFLTYFNYEAQPDKSGLPSDRFSAERPEGSISTLTIQRTEQRDSAMYRCASSLSGGENEKLFFGSGTQLSVL.

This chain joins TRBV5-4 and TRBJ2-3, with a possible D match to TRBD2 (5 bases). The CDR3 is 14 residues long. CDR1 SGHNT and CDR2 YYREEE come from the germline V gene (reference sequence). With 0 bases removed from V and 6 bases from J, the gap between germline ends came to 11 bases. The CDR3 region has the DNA TGTGCCAGCAGCTTGGGGACTGAGTGGGATACGCAGTATTTT. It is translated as CASSLGTEWDTQYF.

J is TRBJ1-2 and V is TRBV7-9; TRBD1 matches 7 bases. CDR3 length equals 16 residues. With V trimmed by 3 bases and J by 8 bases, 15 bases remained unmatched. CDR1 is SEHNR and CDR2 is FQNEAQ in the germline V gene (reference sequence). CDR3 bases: TGTGCCAGCAGCTTGGACGGAGGGGACAGCCTGGGCGGCTACACCTTC. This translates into CASSLDGGDSLGGYTF.

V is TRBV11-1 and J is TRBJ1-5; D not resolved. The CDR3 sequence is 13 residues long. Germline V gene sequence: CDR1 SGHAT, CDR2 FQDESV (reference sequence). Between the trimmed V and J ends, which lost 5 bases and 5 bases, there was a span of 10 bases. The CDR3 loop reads CASSLGRHQPQHF. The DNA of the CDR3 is TGTGCCAGCAGCCTCGGGAGGCATCAGCCCCAGCATTTT. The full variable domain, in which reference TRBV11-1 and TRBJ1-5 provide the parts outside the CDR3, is EAEVAQSPRYKITEKSQAVAFWCDPISGHATLYWYRQILGQGPELLVQFQDESVVDDSQLPKDRFSAERLKGVDSTLKIQPAELGDSAMYLCASSLGRHQPQHFGDGTRLSIL.

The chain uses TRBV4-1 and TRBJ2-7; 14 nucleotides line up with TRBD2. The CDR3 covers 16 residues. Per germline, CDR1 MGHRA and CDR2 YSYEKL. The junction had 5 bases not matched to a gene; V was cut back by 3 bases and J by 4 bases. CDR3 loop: CASSQGGLAGEYEQYF. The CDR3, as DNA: TGCGCCAGCAGCCAGGGGGGACTAGCGGGAGAATACGAGCAGTACTTC.

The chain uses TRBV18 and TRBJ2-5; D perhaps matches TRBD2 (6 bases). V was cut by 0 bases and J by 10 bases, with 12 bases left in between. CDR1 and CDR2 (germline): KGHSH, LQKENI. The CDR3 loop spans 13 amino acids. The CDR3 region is CASSPPGVAVQYF. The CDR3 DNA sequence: TGTGCCAGCTCACCACCCGGGGTAGCGGTCCAGTACTTC. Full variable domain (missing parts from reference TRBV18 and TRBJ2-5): NAGVMQNPRHLVRRRGQEARLRCSPMKGHSHVYWYRQLPEEGLKFMVYLQKENIIDESGMPKERFSAEFPKEGPSILRIQQVVRGDSAAYFCASSPPGVAVQYFGPGTRLLVL.

The DNA of the CDR3 is TGTGCCACCGGAGTTGACCCGGTAGCCTCCGGCTACACCTTC. Residues: CATGVDPVASGYTF. The rearrangement joins TRBV15 to TRBJ1-2; the D is unclear. The germline gives CDR1 LNHNV, CDR2 YYDKDF (reference sequence). The CDR3 extends over 14 amino acids. V was pared by 8 bases and J by 8 bases, with 21 bases between.

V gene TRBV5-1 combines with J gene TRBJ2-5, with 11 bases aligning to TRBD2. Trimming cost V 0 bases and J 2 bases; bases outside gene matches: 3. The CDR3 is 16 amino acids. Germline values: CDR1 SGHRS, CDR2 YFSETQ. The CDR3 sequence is CASSLGSSGRQETQYF. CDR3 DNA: TGCGCCAGCAGCTTGGGATCTAGCGGGAGGCAAGAGACCCAGTACTTC.

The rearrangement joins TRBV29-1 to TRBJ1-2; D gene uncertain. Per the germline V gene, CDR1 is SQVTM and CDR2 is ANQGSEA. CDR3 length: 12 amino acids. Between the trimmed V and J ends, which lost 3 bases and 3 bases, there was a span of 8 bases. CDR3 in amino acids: CSVEEGYYGYTF. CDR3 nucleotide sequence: TGCAGCGTTGAGGAGGGATACTATGGCTACACCTTC.

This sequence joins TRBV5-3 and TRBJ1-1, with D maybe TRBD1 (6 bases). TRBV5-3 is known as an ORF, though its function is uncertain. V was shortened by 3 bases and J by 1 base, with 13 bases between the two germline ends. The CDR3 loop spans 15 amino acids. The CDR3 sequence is CARSSTGLENTEAFF. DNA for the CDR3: TGTGCCAGAAGCTCAACAGGGCTCGAGAACACTGAAGCTTTCTTT.

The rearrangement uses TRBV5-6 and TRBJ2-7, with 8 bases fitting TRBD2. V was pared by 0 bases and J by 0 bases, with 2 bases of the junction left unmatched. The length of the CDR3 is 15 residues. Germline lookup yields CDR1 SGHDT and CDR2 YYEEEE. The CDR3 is CASSLVREASYEQYF. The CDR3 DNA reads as TGTGCCAGCAGCTTGGTGCGGGAGGCCTCCTACGAGCAGTACTTC.

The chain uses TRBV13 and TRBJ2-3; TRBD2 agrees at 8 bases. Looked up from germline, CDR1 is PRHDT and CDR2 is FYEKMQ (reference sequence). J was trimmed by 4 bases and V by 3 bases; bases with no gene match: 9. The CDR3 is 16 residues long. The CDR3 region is CASSLGGLVKSDTQYF. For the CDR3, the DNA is TGTGCCAGCAGCTTGGGGGGACTAGTGAAATCAGATACGCAGTATTTT. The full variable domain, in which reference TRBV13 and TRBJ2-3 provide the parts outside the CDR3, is AAGVIQSPRHLIKEKRETATLKCYPIPRHDTVYWYQQGPGQDPQFLISFYEKMQSDKGSIPDRFSAQQFSDYHSELNMSSLELGDSALYFCASSLGGLVKSDTQYFGPGTRLTVL.

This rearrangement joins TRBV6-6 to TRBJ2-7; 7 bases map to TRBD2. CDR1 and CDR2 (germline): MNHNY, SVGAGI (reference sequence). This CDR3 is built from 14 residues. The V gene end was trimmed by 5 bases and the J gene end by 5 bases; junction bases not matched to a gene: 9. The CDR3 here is CASSTDGTTNEQYF. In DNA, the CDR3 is TGTGCCAGCAGTACGGACGGGACTACAAACGAGCAGTACTTC.

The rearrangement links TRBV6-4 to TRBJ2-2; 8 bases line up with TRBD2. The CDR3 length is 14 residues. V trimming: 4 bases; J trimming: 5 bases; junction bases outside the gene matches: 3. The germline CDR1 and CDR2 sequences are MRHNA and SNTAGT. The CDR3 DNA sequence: TGTGCCAGCAGTGCGGGAGGGCCTACCGGGGAGCTGTTTTTT. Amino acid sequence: CASSAGGPTGELFF.

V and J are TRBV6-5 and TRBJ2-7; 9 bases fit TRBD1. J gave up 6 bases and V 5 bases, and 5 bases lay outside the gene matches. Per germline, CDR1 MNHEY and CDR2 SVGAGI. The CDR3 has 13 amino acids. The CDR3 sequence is CASSRTGVAEQYF. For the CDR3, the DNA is TGTGCCAGCAGTCGGACAGGGGTCGCCGAGCAGTACTTC.

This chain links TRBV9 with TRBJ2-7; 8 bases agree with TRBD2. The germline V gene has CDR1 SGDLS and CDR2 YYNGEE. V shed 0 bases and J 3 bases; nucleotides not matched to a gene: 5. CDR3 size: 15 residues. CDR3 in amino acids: CASSVEAGVRYEQYF. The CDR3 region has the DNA TGTGCCAGCAGCGTAGAAGCGGGAGTTCGCTACGAGCAGTACTTC.

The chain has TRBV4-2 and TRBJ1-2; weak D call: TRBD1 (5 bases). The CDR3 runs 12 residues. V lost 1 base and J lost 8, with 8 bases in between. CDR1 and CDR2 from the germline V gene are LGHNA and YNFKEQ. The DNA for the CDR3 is TGTGCCAGCAGCCAAGTTGCAGGGGGCTACACCTTC. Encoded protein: CASSQVAGGYTF.

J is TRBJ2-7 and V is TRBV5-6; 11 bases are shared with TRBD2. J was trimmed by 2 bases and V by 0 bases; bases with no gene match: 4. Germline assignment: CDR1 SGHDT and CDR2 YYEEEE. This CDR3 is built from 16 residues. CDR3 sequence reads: CASSLGGTSGAYEQYF. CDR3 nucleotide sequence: TGTGCCAGCAGCTTGGGCGGGACTAGCGGTGCCTACGAGCAGTACTTC.

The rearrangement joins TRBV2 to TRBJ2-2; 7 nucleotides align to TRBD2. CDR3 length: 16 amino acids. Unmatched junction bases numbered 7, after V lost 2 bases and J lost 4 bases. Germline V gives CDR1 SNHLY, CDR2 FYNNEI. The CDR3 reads CASSELAGVPTGELFF. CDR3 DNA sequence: TGTGCCAGCAGTGAACTTGCGGGGGTCCCCACCGGGGAGCTGTTTTTT.

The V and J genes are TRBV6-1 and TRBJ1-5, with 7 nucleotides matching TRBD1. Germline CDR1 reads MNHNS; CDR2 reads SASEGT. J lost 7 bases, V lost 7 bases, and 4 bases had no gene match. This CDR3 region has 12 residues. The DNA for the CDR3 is TGTGCCAGCATGATACAGGGGCAGCCCCAGCATTTT. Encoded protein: CASMIQGQPQHF.

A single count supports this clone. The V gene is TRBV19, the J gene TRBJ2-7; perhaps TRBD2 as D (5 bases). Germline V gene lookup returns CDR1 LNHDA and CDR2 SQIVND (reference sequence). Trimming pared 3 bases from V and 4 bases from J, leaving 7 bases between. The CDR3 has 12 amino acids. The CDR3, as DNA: TGTGCCAGTAGTATCGGAGGTTACGAGCAGTACTTC. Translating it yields CASSIGGYEQYF.

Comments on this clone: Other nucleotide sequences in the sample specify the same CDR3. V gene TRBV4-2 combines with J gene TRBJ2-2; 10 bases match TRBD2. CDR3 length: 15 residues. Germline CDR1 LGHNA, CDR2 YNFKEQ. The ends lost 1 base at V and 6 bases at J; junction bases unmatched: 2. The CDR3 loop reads CASSQGLAGAGELFF. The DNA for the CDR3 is TGTGCCAGCAGCCAAGGGCTAGCGGGAGCCGGGGAGCTGTTTTTT.

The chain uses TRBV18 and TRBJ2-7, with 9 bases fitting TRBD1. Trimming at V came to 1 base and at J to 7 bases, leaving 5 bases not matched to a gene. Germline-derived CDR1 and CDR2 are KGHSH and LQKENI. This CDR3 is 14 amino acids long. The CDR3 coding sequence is TGTGCCAGCTCACCACGACAGGGGGTGGGGGAGCAGTACTTC. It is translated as CASSPRQGVGEQYF.

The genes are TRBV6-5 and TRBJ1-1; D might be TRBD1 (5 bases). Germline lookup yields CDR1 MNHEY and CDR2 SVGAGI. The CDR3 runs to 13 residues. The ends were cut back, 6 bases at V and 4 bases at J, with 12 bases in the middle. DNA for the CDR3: TGTGCCAGCAGAACCCCGGGGGGCACTGAAGCTTTCTTT. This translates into CASRTPGGTEAFF.

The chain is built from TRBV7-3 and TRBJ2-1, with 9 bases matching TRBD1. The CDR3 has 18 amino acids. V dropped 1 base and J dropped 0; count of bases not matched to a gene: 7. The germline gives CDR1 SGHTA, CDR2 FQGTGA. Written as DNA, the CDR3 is TGTGCCAGCAGCTTAAAGGGGCCGGGACAGGGCTCCTACAATGAGCAGTTCTTC. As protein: CASSLKGPGQGSYNEQFF.

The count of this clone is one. The CDR3 DNA reads TGTGCCAGCAGTGGGACAGATCTGGGATACGAGCAGTACTTC. Protein product: CASSGTDLGYEQYF. V usage is TRBV25-1 and J usage is TRBJ2-7, with D possibly TRBD1 on 6 matching bases. The CDR3 is made up of 14 amino acids. V was pared by 4 bases and J by 4 bases, with 14 bases between. Germline V CDR1 and CDR2: MGHDK, SYGVNS.